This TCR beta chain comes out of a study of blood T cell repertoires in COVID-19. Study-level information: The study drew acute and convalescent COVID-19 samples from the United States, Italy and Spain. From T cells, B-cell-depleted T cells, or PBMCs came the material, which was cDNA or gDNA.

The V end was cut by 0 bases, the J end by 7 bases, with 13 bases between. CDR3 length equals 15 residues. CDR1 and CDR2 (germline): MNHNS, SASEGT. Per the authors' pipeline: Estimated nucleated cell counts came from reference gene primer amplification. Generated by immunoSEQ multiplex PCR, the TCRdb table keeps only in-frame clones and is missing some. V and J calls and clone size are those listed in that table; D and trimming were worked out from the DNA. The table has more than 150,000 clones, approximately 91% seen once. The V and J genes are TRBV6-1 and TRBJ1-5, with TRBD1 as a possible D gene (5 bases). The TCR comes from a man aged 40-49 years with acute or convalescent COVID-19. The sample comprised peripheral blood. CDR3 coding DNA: TGTGCCAGCAGTGAAGCCAGGGCGTTCACACAGCCCCAGCATTTT. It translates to CASSEARAFTQPQHF.